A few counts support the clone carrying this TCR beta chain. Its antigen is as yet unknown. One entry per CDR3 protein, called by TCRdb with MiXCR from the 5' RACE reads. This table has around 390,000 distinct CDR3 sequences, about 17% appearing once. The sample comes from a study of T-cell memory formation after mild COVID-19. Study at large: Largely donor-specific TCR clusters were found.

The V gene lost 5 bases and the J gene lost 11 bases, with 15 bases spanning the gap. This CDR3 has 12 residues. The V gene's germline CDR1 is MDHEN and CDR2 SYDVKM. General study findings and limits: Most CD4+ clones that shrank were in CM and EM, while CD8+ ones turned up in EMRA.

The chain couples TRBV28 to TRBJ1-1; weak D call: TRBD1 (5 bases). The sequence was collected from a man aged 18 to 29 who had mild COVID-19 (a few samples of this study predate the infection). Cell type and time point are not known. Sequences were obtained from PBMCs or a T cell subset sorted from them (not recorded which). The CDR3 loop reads CASSISSGHAFF. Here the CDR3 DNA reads TGTGCCAGCAGTATAAGTTCAGGGCATGCTTTCTTT. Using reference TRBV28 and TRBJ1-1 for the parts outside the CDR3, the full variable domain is DVKVTQSSRYLVKRTGEKVFLECVQDMDHENMFWYRQDPGLGLRLIYFSYDVKMKEKGDIPEGYSVSREKKERFSLILESASTNQTSMYLCASSISSGHAFFGQGTRLTVV.